One and the same sample provided the 5 T cell receptor beta chains below, sequenced in a study of T-cell reconstitution after alpha-beta-depleted transplantation in children (TCRdb year 2016). The library was obtained by PCR. TCRdb shows the sequencer as Illumina HiSeq 2500. TCR library preparation used molecular barcoding, with unique molecular identifiers applied to normalize quantification of the TCRbeta repertoire. In TCRdb, the public reads were trimmed at Q25 with fastp and aligned with MiXCR, with productive beta chains retained. Rows are combined by CDR3 protein, so each entry shows the most common genes and DNA. The sample data list about 600,000 distinct CDR3 sequences, and roughly a tenth of these were observed just once. The ten largest account for about 4% of the sample. This specimen consisted of PBMCs from the stem cell graft donor, obtained from the stem cell graft. Receptor source: a human donor who donated a stem cell graft to a child with acute myeloid leukemia.

V and J are TRBV18 and TRBJ1-4, with 7 positions matching TRBD1. V shed 3 bases, J shed 4 bases, and the junction held 5 bases outside the gene matches. CDR3 length equals 15 residues. CDR1 KGHSH and CDR2 LQKENI come from the germline V gene. The chain's CDR3 is CASSPLQGLNEKLFF. The CDR3 bases are TGTGCCAGCTCACCGCTACAGGGGCTTAATGAAAAACTGTTTTTT.

This clonotype was observed a handful of times. The rearrangement joins TRBV7-2 to TRBJ2-5, with D possibly TRBD1 on 5 matching bases. In germline, CDR1 is SGHTA, CDR2 FQGNSA. Trimming left V 3 bases short and J 11 bases short, with 13 bases between. The CDR3 is 12 residues long. In nucleotides, the CDR3 is TGTGCCAGCAGCTTGGTCAGGGTGTCTCAGTACTTC. Amino acids: CASSLVRVSQYF.

As to this clonotype: Being one base from a much bigger clone, this may be a read error. The gene calls are TRBV10-3 and TRBJ2-2, with D tentatively TRBD1 or TRBD2 (5 bases each). CDR1 ENHRY and CDR2 SYGVKD come from the germline V gene. CDR3 size: 12 residues. CDR3 residues: CAIGANTGELYF. The CDR3 region has the DNA TGTGCCATCGGGGCGAACACCGGGGAGCTGTATTTT.

This clonotype was counted between two and nine times. The chain couples TRBV20-1 to TRBJ2-7; TRBD2 agrees at 11 bases. Germline trimming cut 2 bases from V and 3 bases from J; bases unmatched to any gene: 6. The germline gives CDR1 DFQATT, CDR2 SNEGSKA (reference sequence). This CDR3 comprises 15 residues. This CDR3 reads CSARSGLAVLYEQYF. CDR3 coding DNA: TGCAGTGCTAGATCGGGACTAGCGGTCCTCTACGAGCAGTACTTC.

There are many counts of this clonotype. The junction and the germline gene differ at one end; a read error may be behind it. The rearrangement uses TRBV2 and TRBJ2-7, with D possibly TRBD2 on 5 matching bases. This CDR3 is 13 amino acids long. Germline CDR1 and CDR2: SNHLY and FYNNEI. The CDR3 nucleotides are TGCGCCAGCAGTGAGGGTTTGTCGTACGAGCAGTACTTC. Translating it yields CASSEGLSYEQYF.